This entry lists 3 T cell receptor beta chains sequenced from one sample in a study of PD-L1 blockade in urothelial cancer. Documented time point: pretreatment peripheral blood. Sequencing was performed with immunoSEQ multiplex PCR; in TCRdb, only in-frame clones are kept and a portion is missing. The sample carries fewer than 95,000 clones, roughly 84% recorded once. Sequenced material: PBMCs, taken around atezolizumab (anti-PD-L1) treatment. These receptors were obtained from a man aged 55 to 70 with urothelial cancer.

The chain uses TRBV6-5 and TRBJ1-5, with 9 bases matching TRBD1. Germline CDR1 reads MNHEY; CDR2 reads SVGAGI. CDR3 size: 15 residues. V was pared by 5 bases and J by 5 bases, with 7 bases of the junction left unmatched. The CDR3 DNA is TGTGCCAGCAGTCCCTCGGACAGGGGACATCAGCCCCAGCATTTT. Amino acids: CASSPSDRGHQPQHF.

This clone was detected only once. The chain is built from TRBV9 and TRBJ1-1, with D possibly matching TRBD1 (5 bases). CDR1 is SGDLS, CDR2 YYNGEE, per germline. Between the trimmed V and J ends, which lost 4 bases and 4 bases, there was a span of 14 bases. The CDR3 contains 14 residues. CDR3 DNA: TGTGCCAGCAGCCCACGGATGCAGGGCACTGAAGCTTTCTTT. As protein: CASSPRMQGTEAFF. Using reference TRBV9 and TRBJ1-1 for the parts outside the CDR3, the full variable domain is DSGVTQTPKHLITATGQRVTLRCSPRSGDLSVYWYQQSLDQGLQFLIQYYNGEERAKGNILERFSAQQFPDLHSELNLSSLELGDSALYFCASSPRMQGTEAFFGQGTRLTVV.

CDR3 protein: CASSVETGSGNTIYF. The CDR3 DNA sequence: TGTGCCAGCAGCGTCGAGACAGGGAGTGGAAACACCATATATTTT. The V gene is TRBV9, the J gene TRBJ1-3; 7 bases align to TRBD1. Germline V CDR1 and CDR2: SGDLS, YYNGEE. CDR3 length: 15 amino acids. The junction had 5 bases not matched to a gene; V was cut back by 2 bases and J by 3 bases.